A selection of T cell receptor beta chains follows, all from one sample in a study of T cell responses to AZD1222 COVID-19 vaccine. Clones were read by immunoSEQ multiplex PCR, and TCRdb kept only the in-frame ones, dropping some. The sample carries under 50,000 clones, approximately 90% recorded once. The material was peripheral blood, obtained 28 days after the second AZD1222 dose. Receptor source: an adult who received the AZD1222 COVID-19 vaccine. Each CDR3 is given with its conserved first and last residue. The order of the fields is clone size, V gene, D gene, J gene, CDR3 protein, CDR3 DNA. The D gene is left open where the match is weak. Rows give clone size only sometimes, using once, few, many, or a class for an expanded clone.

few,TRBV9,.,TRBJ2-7,CASSAGGGFSYEQYF,TGTGCCAGCAGCGCGGGTGGGGGTTTCTCCTACGAGCAGTACTTC
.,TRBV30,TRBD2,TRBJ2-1,CAWSKSGRKNEQFF,TGTGCCTGGAGTAAGAGCGGGAGGAAAAATGAGCAGTTCTTC
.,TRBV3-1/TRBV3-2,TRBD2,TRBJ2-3,CASTGTSGRASTDTQYF,TGTGCCAGCACCGGGACTAGCGGGAGGGCCAGCACAGATACGCAGTATTTT
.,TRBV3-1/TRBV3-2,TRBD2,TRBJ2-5,CASSHVGSGKQETQYF,TGTGCCAGCAGCCACGTGGGTAGCGGGAAACAAGAGACCCAGTACTTC
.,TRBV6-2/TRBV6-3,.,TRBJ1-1,CASSYEFWTAVGNTEAFF,TGTGCCAGCAGTTACGAGTTTTGGACAGCGGTAGGTAACACTGAAGCTTTCTTT
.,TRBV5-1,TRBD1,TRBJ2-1,CASSHPGTAVRDEFF,TGCGCCAGCAGTCACCCCGGGACAGCCGTTAGGGACGAGTTCTTC
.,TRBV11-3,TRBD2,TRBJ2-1,CASSLVWASGQYNEQFF,TGTGCCAGCAGCTTAGTCTGGGCTAGCGGACAATACAATGAGCAGTTCTTC
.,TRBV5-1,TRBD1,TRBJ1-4,CASAKGQGGEKLFF,TGCGCCAGCGCCAAGGGACAGGGAGGAGAAAAACTGTTTTTT
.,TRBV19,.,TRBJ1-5,CASTLLGTLGNQPQHF,TGTGCCAGTACCCTGTTGGGGACCCTTGGCAATCAGCCCCAGCATTTT
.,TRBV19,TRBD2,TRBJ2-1,CASSIDGGSPYNEQFF,TGTGCCAGTAGTATAGACGGCGGGAGTCCCTACAATGAGCAGTTCTTC
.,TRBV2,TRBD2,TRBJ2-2,CASSVGRGNTGELFF,TGTGCCAGCAGCGTCGGGAGGGGTAACACCGGGGAGCTGTTTTTT
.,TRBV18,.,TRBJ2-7,CASSPVQSRPEQYF,TGTGCCAGCTCACCGGTTCAGTCAAGGCCCGAGCAGTACTTC
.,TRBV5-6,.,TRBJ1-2,CASRSSQSGYTF,TGTGCCAGCAGGTCCTCCCAGAGTGGCTACACCTTC
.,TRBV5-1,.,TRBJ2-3,CASSTGELADTQYF,TGCGCCAGCAGCACCGGGGAGTTAGCAGATACGCAGTATTTT
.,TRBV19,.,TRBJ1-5,CASSSQGLGQPQHF,TGTGCCAGTAGTTCACAGGGTTTGGGTCAGCCCCAGCATTTT
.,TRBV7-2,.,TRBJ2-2,CASSWDLYTGELFF,TGTGCCAGCAGTTGGGACTTATACACCGGGGAGCTGTTTTTT
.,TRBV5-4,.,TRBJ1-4,CASSLVSSSGSEKLFF,TGTGCCAGCAGCTTGGTATCTTCGAGTGGCAGTGAAAAACTGTTTTTT
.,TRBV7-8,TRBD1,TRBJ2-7,CASSWRRDRGREQYF,TGTGCCAGCAGCTGGCGCCGGGACAGGGGACGCGAGCAGTACTTC
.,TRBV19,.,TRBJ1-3,CASSIDAGGNTIYF,TGTGCCAGTAGTATAGATGCGGGAGGAAACACCATATATTTT
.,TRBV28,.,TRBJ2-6,CASSYLKGSSGANVLTF,TGTGCCAGCAGTTACCTAAAAGGGAGCTCTGGGGCCAACGTCCTGACTTTC
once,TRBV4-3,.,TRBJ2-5,CASSQERRGETQYF,TGCGCCAGCAGCCAAGAGAGGAGGGGAGAGACCCAGTACTTC
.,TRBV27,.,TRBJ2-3,CASSPGAGTQYF,TGTGCCAGCAGTCCCGGCGCGGGTACGCAGTATTTT
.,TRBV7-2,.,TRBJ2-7,CASSFLKRVSYEQYF,TGTGCCAGCAGCTTCCTTAAGCGGGTTTCCTACGAGCAGTACTTC
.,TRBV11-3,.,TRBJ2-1,CASSLGIGSYNEQFF,TGTGCCAGCAGCTTAGGGATTGGGTCCTACAATGAGCAGTTCTTC
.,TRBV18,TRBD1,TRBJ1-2,CASSPNRGRGWGYTF,TGTGCCAGCTCACCAAACAGGGGGCGCGGTTGGGGCTACACCTTC
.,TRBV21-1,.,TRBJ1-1,CASSKDYGPEAFF,TGTGCCAGCAGCAAAGATTATGGGCCTGAAGCTTTCTTT
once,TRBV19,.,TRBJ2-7,CASSIERTYEQYF,TGTGCCAGTAGTATAGAACGGACCTACGAGCAGTACTTC
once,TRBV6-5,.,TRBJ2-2,CASRRDRNTGELFF,TGTGCCAGCAGGAGGGATAGAAACACCGGGGAGCTGTTTTTT
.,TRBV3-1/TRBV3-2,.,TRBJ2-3,CASSHRDFSTDTQYF,TGTGCCAGCAGCCATAGGGATTTTAGCACAGATACGCAGTATTTT
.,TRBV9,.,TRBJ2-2,CASSVDGVNTGELFF,TGTGCCAGCAGCGTAGACGGGGTCAACACCGGGGAGCTGTTTTTT
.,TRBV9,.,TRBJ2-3,CASSPLAERTDTQYF,TGTGCCAGCAGCCCCTTAGCGGAACGCACAGATACGCAGTATTTT
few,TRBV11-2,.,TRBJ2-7,CASSSPDLGGLGEQYF,TGTGCCAGCAGCTCTCCAGACTTAGGAGGGCTGGGCGAGCAGTACTTC
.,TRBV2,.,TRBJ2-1,CASSELQSSYNEQFF,TGTGCCAGCAGTGAGTTACAGAGCTCCTACAATGAGCAGTTCTTC